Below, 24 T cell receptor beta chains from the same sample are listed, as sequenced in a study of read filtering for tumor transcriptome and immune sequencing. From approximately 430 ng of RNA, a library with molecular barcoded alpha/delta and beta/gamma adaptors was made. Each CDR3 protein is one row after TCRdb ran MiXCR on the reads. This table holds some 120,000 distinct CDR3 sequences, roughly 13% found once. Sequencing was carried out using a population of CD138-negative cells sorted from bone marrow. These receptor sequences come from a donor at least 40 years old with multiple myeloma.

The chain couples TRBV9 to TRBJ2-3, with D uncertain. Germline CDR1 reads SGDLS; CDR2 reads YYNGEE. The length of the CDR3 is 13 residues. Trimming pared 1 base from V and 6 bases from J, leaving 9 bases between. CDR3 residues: CASSVSMGDTQYF. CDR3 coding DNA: TGTGCCAGCAGCGTATCAATGGGCGATACGCAGTATTTT.

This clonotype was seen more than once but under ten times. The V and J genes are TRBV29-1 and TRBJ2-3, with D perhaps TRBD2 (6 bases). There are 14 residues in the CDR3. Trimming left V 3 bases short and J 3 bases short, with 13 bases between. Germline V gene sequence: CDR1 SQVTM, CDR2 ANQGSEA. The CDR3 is CSVEGSAGTDTQYF. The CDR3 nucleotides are TGCAGCGTTGAGGGAAGTGCGGGGACAGATACGCAGTATTTT.

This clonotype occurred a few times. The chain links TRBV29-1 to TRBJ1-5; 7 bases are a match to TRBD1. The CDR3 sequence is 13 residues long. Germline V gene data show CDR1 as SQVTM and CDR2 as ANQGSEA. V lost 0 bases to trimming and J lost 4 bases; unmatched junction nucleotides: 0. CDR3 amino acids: CSVEEGQNQPQHF. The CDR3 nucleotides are TGCAGCGTTGAAGAGGGACAGAATCAGCCCCAGCATTTT.

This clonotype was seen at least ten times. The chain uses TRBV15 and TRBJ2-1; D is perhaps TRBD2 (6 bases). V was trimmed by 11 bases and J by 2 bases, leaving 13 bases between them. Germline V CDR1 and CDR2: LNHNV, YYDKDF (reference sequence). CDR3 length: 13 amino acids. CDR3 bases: TGTGCCGCCGGGGACTTTACCTACAATGAGCAGTTCTTC. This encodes CAAGDFTYNEQFF.

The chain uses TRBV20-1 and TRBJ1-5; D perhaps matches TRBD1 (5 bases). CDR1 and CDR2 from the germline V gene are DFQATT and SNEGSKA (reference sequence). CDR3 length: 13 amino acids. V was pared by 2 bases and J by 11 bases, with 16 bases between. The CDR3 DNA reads TGCAGTGCTAGACCCCGGACACCCCGTGCCCAGCATTTT. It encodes CSARPRTPRAQHF.

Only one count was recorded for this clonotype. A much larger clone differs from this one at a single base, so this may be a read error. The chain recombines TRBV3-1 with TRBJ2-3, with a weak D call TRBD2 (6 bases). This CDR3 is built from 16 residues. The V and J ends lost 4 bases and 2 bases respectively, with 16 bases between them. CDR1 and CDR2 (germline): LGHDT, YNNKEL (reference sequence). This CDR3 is CASSRDPAGLTDTQYF. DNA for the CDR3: TGTGCCAGCAGCCGAGATCCAGCGGGTCTCACAGATACGCAGTATTTT.

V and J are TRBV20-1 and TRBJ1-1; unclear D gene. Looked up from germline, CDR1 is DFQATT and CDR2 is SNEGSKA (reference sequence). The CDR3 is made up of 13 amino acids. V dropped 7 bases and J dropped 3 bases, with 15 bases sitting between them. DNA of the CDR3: TGCAGTGTTACAGTTTGGGAGGACACTGAAGCTTTCTTT. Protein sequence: CSVTVWEDTEAFF.

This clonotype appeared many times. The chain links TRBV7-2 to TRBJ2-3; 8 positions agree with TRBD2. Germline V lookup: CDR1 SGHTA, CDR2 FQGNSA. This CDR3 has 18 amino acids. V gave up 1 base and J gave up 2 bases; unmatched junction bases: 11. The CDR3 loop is CASSLDRYAGGFTDTQYF. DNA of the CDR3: TGTGCCAGCAGCTTAGATCGCTATGCGGGAGGTTTCACAGATACGCAGTATTTT.

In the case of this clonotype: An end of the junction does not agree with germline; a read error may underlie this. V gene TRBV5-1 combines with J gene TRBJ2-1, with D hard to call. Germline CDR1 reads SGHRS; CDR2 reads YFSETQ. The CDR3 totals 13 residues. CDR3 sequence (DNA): TGCGCCAGCAGCTTGGACCAATACAGTGAGCAGTCCTTC. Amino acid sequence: CASSLDQYSEQSF. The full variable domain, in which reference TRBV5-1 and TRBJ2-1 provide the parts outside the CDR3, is KAGVTQTPRYLIKTRGQQVTLSCSPISGHRSVSWYQQTPGQGLQFLFEYFSETQRNKGNFPGRFSGRQFSNSRSEMNVSTLELGDSALYLCASSLDQYSEQSFGPGTRLTVL.

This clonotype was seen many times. The CDR3 is CSAPPELASPPGATQYF. As DNA, the CDR3 is TGCAGTGCTCCACCCGAACTAGCGTCCCCCCCCGGGGCTACGCAGTATTTT. The chain uses TRBV20-1 and TRBJ2-3, with 7 bases matching TRBD2. The germline CDR1 and CDR2 sequences are DFQATT and SNEGSKA (reference sequence). This CDR3 is built from 17 residues. J lost 8 bases, V lost 5 bases, and 22 bases had no gene match.

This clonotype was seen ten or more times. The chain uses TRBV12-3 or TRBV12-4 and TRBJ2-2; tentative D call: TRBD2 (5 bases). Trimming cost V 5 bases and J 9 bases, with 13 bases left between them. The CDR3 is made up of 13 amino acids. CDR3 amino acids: CASSPRGKWELFF. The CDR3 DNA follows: TGTGCCAGCAGTCCCCGGGGAAAGTGGGAGCTGTTTTTT.

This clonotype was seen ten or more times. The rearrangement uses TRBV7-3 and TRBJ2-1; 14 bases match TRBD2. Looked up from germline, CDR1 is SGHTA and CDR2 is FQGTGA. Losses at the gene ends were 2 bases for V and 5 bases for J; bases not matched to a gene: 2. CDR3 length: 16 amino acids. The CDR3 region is CASSLGTSGSHNEQFF. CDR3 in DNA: TGTGCCAGCAGCTTAGGGACTAGCGGGAGCCACAATGAGCAGTTCTTC.

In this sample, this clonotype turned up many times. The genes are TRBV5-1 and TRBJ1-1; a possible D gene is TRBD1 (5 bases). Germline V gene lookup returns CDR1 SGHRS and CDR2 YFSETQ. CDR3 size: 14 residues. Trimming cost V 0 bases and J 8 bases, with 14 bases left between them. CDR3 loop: CASSLEPGRTEAFF. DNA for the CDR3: TGCGCCAGCAGCTTGGAACCAGGGAGGACCGAAGCTTTCTTT.

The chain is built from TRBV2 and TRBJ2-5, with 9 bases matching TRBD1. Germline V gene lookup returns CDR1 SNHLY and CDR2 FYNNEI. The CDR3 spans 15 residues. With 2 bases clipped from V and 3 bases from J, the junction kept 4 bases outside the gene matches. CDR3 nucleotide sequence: TGTGCCAGCAGTGAACGGGACAGGGCAAAAGAGACCCAGTACTTC. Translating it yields CASSERDRAKETQYF.

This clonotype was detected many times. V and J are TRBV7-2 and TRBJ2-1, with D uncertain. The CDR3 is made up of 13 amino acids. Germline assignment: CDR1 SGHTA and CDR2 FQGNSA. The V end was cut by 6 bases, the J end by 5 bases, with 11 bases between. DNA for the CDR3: TGTGCCAGCAGTCGTATCTTTAACAATGAGCAGTTCTTC. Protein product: CASSRIFNNEQFF.

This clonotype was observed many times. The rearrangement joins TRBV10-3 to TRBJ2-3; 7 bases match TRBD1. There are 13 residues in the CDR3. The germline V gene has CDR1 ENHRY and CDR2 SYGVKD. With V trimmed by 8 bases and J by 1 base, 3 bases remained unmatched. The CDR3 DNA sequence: TGTGCCATCGGGACAGACCGCACAGATACGCAGTATTTT. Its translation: CAIGTDRTDTQYF.

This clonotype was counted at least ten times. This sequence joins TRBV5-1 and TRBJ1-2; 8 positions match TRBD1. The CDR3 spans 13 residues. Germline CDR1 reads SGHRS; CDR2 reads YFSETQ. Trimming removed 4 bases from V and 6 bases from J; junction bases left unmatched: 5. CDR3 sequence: CASSVGQGHGYTF. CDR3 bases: TGCGCCAGCAGCGTTGGACAGGGCCATGGCTACACCTTC.

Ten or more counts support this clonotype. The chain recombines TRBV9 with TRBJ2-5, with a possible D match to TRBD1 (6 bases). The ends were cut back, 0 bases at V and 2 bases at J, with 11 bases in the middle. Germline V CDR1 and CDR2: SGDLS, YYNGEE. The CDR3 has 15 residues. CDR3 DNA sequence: TGTGCCAGCAGCGTAGGGGTGGGACAACAAGAGACCCAGTACTTC. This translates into CASSVGVGQQETQYF.

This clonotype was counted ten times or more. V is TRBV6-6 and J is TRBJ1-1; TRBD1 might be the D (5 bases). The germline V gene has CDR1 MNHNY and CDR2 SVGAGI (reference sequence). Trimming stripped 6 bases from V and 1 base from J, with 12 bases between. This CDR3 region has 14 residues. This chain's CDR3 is CASRSSTGNTEAFF. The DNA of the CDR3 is TGTGCCAGCAGGTCCTCTACAGGGAACACTGAAGCTTTCTTT.

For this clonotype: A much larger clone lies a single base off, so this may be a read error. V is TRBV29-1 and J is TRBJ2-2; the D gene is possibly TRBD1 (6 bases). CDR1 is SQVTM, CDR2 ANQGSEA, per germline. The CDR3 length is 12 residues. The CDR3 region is CSATGDTGELSF. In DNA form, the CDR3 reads TGCAGCGCGACAGGTGACACCGGGGAGCTGTCTTTT.

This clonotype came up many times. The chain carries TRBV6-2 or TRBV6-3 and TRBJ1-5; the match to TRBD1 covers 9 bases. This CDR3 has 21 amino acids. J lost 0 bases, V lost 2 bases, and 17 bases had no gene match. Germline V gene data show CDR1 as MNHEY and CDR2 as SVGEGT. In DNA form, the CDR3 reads TGTGCCAGCAGTTACCGCCTAGGACAGGGGATAACCTCCTATAGCAATCAGCCCCAGCATTTT. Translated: CASSYRLGQGITSYSNQPQHF.

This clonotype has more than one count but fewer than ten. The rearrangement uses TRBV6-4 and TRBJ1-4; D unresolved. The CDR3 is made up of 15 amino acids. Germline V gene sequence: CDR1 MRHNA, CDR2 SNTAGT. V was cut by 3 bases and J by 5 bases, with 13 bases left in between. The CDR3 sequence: CASSEPGSPNEKLFF. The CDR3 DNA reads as TGTGCCAGCAGTGAGCCGGGCAGCCCAAATGAAAAACTGTTTTTT.

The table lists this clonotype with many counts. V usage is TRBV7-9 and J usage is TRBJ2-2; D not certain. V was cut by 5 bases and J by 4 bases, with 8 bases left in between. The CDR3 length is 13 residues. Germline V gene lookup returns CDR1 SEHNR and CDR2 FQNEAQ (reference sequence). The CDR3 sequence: CASSVDTTGELFF. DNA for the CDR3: TGTGCCAGCAGCGTAGACACCACCGGGGAGCTGTTTTTT.

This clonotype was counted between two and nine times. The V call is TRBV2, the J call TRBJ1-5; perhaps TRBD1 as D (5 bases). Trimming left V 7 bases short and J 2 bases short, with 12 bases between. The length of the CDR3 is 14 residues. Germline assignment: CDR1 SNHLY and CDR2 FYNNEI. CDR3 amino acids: CASNRRDGNQPQHF. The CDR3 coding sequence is TGTGCCAGCAACCGCCGGGACGGCAATCAGCCCCAGCATTTT.